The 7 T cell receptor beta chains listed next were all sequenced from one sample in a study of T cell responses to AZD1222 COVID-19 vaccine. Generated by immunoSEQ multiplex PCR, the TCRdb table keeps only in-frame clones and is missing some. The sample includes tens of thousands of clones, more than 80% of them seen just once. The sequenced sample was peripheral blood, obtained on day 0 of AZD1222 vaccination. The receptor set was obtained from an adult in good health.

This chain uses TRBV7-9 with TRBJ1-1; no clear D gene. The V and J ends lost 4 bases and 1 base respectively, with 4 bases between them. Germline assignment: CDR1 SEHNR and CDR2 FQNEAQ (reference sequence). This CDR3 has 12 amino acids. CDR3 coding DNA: TGTGCCAGCAGCTCCTCGAACACTGAAGCTTTCTTT. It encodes CASSSSNTEAFF.

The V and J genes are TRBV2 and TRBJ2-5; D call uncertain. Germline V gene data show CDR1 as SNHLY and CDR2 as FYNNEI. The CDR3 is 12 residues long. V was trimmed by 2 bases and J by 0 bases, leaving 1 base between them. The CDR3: CASSENQETQYF. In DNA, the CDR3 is TGTGCCAGCAGTGAAAACCAAGAGACCCAGTACTTC.

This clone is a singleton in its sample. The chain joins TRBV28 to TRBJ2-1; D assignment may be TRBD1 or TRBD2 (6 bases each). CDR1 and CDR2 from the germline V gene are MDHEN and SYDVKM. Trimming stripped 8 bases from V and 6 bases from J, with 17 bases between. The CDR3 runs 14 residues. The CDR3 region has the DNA TGTGCCAGCCTTGGTGGGGGGCCAAGCAATGAGCAGTTCTTC. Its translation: CASLGGGPSNEQFF.

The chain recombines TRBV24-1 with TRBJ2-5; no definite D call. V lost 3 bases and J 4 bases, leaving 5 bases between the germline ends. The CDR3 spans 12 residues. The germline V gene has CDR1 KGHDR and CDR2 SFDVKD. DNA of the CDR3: TGTGCCACCAGTGATGCCGGAGAGACCCAGTACTTC. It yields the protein CATSDAGETQYF.

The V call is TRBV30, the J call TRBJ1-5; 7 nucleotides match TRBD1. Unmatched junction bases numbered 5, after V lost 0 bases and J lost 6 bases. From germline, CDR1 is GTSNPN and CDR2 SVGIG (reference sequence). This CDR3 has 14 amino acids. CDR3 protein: CAWSVGQGGQPQHF. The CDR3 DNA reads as TGTGCCTGGAGTGTGGGGCAGGGGGGTCAGCCCCAGCATTTT.

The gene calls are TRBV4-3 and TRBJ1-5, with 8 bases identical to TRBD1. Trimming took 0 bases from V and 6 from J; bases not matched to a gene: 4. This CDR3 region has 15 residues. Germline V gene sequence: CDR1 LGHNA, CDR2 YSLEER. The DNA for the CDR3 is TGCGCCAGCAGCCAAGACCGACAGGGGTCTCAGCCCCAGCATTTT. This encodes CASSQDRQGSQPQHF.

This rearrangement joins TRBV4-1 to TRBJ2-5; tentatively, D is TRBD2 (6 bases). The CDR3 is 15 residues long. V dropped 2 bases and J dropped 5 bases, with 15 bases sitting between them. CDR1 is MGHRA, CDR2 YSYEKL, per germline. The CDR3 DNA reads TGCGCCAGCAGCCAAACGGGAGTAGGAAGGGAGACCCAGTACTTC. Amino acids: CASSQTGVGRETQYF.